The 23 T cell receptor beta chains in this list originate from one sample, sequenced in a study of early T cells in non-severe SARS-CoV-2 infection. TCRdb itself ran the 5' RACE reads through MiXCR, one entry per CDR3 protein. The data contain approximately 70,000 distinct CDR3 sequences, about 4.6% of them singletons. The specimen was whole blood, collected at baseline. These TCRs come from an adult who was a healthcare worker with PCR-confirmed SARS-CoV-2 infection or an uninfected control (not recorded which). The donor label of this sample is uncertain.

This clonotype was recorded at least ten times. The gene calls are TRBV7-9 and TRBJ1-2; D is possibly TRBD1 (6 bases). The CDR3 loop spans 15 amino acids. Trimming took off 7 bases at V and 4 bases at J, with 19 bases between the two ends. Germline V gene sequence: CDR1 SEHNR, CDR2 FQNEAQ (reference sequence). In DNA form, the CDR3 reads TGTGCCAGCATCCAGGGGCGCTCAGAGGTCTATGGCTACACCTTC. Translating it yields CASIQGRSEVYGYTF.

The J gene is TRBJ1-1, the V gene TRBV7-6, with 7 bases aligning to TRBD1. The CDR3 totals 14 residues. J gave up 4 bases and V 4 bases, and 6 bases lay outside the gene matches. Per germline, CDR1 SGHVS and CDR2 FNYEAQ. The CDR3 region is CASSSESGGTEAFF. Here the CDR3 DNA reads TGTGCCAGCAGCTCCGAATCAGGGGGCACTGAAGCTTTCTTT.

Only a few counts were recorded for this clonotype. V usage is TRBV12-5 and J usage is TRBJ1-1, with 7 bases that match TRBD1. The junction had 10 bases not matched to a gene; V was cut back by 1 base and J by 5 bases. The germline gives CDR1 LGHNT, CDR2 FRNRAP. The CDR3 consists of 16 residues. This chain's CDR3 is CASGLGSGTESTEAFF. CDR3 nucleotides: TGTGCTAGTGGTTTGGGCTCTGGGACAGAGTCAACTGAAGCTTTCTTT.

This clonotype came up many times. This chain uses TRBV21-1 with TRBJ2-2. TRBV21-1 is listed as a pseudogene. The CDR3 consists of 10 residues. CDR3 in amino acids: CASSQGELFF. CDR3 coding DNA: TGTGCCAGCAGCCAAGGGGAGCTGTTTTTT.

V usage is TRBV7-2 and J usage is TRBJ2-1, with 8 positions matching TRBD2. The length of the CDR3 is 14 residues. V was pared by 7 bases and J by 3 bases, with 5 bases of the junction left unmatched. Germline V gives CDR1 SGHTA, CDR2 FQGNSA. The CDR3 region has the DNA TGTGCCAGCAAGGCGGGGGGAAACTACAATGAGCAGTTCTTC. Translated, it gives CASKAGGNYNEQFF.

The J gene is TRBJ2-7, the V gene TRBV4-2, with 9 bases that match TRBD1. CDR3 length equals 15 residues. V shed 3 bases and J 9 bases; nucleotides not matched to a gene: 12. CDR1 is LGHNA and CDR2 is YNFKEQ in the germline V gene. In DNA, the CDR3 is TGTGCCAGCAGCCAGGCCTCCCGGGACAGGGCCGGGCAGTACTTC. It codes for CASSQASRDRAGQYF.

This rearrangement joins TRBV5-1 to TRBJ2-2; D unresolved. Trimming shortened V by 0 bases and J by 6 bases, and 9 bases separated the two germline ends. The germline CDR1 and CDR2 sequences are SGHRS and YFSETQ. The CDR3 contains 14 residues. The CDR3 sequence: CASSLALGSGELFF. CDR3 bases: TGCGCCAGCAGCTTGGCCCTAGGATCCGGGGAGCTGTTTTTT.

CDR3 protein: CASSQDSMNTEAFF. The CDR3 region has the DNA TGCGCCAGCAGCCAAGATTCAATGAACACTGAAGCTTTCTTT. The chain employs TRBV4-3 and TRBJ1-1; D is ambiguous. CDR1 and CDR2 (germline): LGHNA, YSLEER. V was clipped by 0 bases and J by 0 bases, with 5 bases between them. CDR3 length equals 14 residues.

DNA for the CDR3: TGCGCCAGCAGCCAAGGAGGTAGGGGAACTGAAGCTTTCTTT. It specifies CASSQGGRGTEAFF. The gene calls are TRBV4-3 and TRBJ1-1, with D possibly being TRBD1 (5 bases). Germline CDR1 is LGHNA and CDR2 is YSLEER. V lost 1 base and J lost 5, with 11 bases in between. This CDR3 spans 14 amino acids.

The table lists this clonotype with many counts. The DNA for the CDR3 is TGTGCCAGCAGCCAAGTGCCCCCCCCCACGAACACCGGGGAGCTGTTTTTT. Translating it yields CASSQVPPPTNTGELFF. This sequence joins TRBV4-2 and TRBJ2-2; no clear D gene. The CDR3 is 17 amino acids. Germline CDR1 and CDR2: LGHNA and YNFKEQ. Trimming removed 1 base at V and 0 bases at J, with 12 bases between.

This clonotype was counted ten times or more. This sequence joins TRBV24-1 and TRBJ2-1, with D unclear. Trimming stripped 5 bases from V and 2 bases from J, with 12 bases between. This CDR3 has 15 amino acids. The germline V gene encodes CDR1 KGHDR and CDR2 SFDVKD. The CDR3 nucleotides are TGTGCCACCAGTGGTCTACGCTCGCCCTACAATGAGCAGTTCTTC. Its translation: CATSGLRSPYNEQFF.

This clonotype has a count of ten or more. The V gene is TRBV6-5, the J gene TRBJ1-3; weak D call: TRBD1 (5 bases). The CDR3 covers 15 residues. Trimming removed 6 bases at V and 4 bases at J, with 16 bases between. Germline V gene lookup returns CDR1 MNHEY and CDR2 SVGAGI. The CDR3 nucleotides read TGTGCCAGCAGGCTGGGGCTACGGGAAGGAAACACCATATATTTT. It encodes CASRLGLREGNTIYF.

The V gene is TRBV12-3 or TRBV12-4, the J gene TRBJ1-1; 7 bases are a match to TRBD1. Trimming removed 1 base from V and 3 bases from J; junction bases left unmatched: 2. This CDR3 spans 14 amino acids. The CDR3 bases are TGTGCCAGCAGTTTAGATACAGGGGACACTGAAGCTTTCTTT. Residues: CASSLDTGDTEAFF.

The CDR3: CASSLRSYNEQFF. DNA for the CDR3: TGTGCCAGCAGTTTGAGGTCGTACAATGAGCAGTTCTTC. This rearrangement joins TRBV12-3 or TRBV12-4 to TRBJ2-1; unclear D gene. With 3 bases removed from V and 4 bases from J, the gap between germline ends came to 7 bases. The CDR3 length is 13 residues.

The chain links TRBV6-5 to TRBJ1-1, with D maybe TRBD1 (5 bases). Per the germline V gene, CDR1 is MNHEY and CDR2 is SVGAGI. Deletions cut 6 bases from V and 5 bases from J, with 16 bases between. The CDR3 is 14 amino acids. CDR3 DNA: TGTGCCAGCAGCCCTCTGGGGGGAGGGACTGAAGCTTTCTTT. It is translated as CASSPLGGGTEAFF.

The CDR3 DNA reads as TGTGCCAGCAGCTTCGGGACTGCGAGCTCCTACAATGAGCAGTTCTTC. Its translation: CASSFGTASSYNEQFF. The chain uses TRBV5-6 and TRBJ2-1; a weak D match, TRBD2 (6 bases). This CDR3 comprises 16 residues. V dropped 2 bases and J dropped 0 bases, with 12 bases sitting between them. The germline gives CDR1 SGHDT, CDR2 YYEEEE.

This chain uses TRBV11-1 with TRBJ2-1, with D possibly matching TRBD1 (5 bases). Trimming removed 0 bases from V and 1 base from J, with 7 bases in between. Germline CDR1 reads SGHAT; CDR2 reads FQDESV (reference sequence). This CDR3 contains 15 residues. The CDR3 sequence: CASSLAAGSYNEQFF. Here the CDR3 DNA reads TGTGCCAGCAGCTTAGCGGCAGGGTCCTACAATGAGCAGTTCTTC. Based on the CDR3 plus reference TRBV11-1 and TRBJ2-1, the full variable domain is EAEVAQSPRYKITEKSQAVAFWCDPISGHATLYWYRQILGQGPELLVQFQDESVVDDSQLPKDRFSAERLKGVDSTLKIQPAELGDSAMYLCASSLAAGSYNEQFFGPGTRLTVL.

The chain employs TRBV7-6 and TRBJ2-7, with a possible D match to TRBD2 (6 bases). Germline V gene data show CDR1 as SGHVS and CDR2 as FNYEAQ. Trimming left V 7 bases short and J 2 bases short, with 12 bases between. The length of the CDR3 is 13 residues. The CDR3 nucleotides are TGTGCCAGCACTCGAGGGGAGGCCTACGAGCAGTACTTC. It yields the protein CASTRGEAYEQYF. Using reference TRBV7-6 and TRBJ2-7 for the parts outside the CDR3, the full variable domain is GAGVSQSPRYKVTKRGQDVALRCDPISGHVSLYWYRQALGQGPEFLTYFNYEAQQDKSGLPNDRFSAERPEGSISTLTIQRTEQRDSAMYRCASTRGEAYEQYFGPGTRLTVT.

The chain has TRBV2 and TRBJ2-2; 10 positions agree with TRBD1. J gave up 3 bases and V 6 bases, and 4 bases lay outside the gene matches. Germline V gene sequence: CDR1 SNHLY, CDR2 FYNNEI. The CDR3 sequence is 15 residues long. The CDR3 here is CASRKGQGYTGELFF. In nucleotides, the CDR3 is TGTGCCAGCAGGAAGGGACAGGGGTACACCGGGGAGCTGTTTTTT. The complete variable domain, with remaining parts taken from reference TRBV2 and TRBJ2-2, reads EPEVTQTPSHQVTQMGQEVILRCVPISNHLYFYWYRQILGQKVEFLVSFYNNEISEKSEIFDDQFSVERPDGSNFTLKIRSTKLEDSAMYFCASRKGQGYTGELFFGEGSRLTVL.

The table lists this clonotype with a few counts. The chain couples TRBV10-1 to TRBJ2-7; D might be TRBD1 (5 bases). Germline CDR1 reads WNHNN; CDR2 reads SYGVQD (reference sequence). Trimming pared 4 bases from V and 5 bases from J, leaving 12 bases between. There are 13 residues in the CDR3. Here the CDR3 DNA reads TGCGCCAGCAGTGTGTCCAGGGCCGACGAGCAGTACTTC. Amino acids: CASSVSRADEQYF.

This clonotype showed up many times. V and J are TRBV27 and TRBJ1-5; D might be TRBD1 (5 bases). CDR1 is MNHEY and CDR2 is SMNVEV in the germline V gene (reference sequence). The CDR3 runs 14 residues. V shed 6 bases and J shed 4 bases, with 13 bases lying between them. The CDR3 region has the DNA TGTGCCAGCAGGGCGGGGGGGATTAATCAGCCCCAGCATTTT. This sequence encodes CASRAGGINQPQHF.

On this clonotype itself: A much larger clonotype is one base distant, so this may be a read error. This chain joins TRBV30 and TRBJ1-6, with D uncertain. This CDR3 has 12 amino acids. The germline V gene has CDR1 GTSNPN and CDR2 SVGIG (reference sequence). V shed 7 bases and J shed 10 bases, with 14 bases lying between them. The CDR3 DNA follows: TGTGCCTTTGGAAGGTGGGAGTCACCCCTCCACTTT. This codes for CAFGRWESPLHF.

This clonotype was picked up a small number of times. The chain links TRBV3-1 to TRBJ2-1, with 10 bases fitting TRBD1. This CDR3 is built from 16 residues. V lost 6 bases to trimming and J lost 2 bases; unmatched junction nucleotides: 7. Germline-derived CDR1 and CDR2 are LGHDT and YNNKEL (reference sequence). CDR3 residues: CASRLGGTGAYNEQFF. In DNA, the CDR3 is TGTGCCAGCAGGTTAGGCGGGACAGGGGCCTACAATGAGCAGTTCTTC.